The clone carrying this T cell receptor beta chain was seen more than once but under ten times. No antigen is known for it. The data were taken from a study of cytomegalovirus exposure and HLA in healthy donors. General study results and limits: The study designated roughly 160 TCR beta chains cytomegalovirus-associated. Reports credit the classifier with highly specific, highly sensitive diagnosis of cytomegalovirus status.

With 60 Vbeta and 13 Jbeta primers, the PCR was carried out. The method was immunoSEQ multiplex PCR; TCRdb's version includes in-frame clones alone and lacks a portion of them. Of around 170,000 clones in the sample, roughly 82% were seen once. The CDR3 is 13 residues long. Germline V lookup: CDR1 SGHVS, CDR2 FNYEAQ. Trimming removed 3 bases from V and 4 bases from J, with 8 bases in between. This chain uses TRBV7-6 with TRBJ2-3; D not resolved. This TCR was recovered from a middle-aged man in good health and CMV-seronegative. Sequencing was carried out using PBMCs. This chain's CDR3 is CASSFSGPDTQYF. CDR3 DNA: TGTGCCAGCAGCTTCAGTGGCCCAGATACGCAGTATTTT.